Reported below is one T cell receptor (beta chain). Its antigen is still unknown. Second-dose intervals near 4 or 12 weeks were combined. TCRdb's table, derived via immunoSEQ multiplex PCR, lists solely in-frame clones and lacks some. Of 90,000 to 150,000 clones listed, more than 85% are singletons. These data originate in a study of T cell responses to AZD1222 COVID-19 vaccine. Broader study findings: Females made up more of the donors, who were largely white British, and clonal diversity may have come out too low.

Germline assignment: CDR1 MRHNA and CDR2 SNTAGT. This CDR3 contains 13 residues. V shed 6 bases and J shed 6 bases, with 12 bases lying between them. The input for sequencing was peripheral blood, taken 28 days after the second AZD1222 dose. The origin of this receptor is an adult who received the AZD1222 COVID-19 vaccine. This chain joins TRBV6-4 and TRBJ2-1; tentative D call: TRBD1 (6 bases). The CDR3, as DNA: TGTGCCAGCAGAACCACAGGGATCAATGAGCAGTTCTTC. Its translation: CASRTTGINEQFF.